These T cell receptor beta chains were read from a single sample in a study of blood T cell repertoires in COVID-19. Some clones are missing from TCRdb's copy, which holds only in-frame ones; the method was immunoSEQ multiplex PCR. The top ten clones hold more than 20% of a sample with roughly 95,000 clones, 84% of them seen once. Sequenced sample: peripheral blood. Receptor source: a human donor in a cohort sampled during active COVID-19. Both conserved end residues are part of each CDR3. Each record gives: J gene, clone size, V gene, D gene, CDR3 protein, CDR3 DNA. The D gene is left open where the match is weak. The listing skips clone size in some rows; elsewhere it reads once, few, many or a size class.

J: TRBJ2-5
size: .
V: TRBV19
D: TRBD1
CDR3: CASSMGTGRQETQYF
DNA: TGTGCCAGTAGTATGGGGACAGGGAGACAAGAGACCCAGTACTTC

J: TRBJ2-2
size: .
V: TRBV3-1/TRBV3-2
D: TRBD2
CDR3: CASSGWGLAETNTGELFF
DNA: TGTGCCAGCAGTGGGTGGGGACTAGCGGAGACGAACACCGGGGAGCTGTTTTTT

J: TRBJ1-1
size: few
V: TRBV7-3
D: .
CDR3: CASSSQGNTEAFF
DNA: TGTGCCAGCAGCTCACAGGGGAACACTGAAGCTTTCTTT

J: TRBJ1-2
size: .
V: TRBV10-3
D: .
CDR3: CAISEKVQRGYTF
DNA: TGTGCCATCAGTGAGAAGGTGCAGAGGGGCTACACCTTC

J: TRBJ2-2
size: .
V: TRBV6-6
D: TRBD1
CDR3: CASSEKETGITGELFF
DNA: TGTGCCAGCAGCGAAAAGGAGACAGGGATCACCGGGGAGCTGTTTTTT

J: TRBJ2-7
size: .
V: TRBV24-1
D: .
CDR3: CATSDRLGAVSYEQYF
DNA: TGTGCCACCAGTGATCGACTCGGAGCGGTCTCCTACGAGCAGTACTTC

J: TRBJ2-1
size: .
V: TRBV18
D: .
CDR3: CASSPTSLGNEQFF
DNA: TGTGCCAGCTCACCGACTAGTTTGGGAAATGAGCAGTTCTTC

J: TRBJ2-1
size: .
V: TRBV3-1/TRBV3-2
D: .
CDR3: CASSLERRSGQFF
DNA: TGTGCCAGCAGCCTTGAGCGACGGTCGGGGCAGTTCTTC

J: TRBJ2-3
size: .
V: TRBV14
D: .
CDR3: CASGPTGVEGWADTQYF
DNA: TGTGCCAGCGGACCTACGGGAGTTGAAGGGTGGGCAGATACGCAGTATTTT

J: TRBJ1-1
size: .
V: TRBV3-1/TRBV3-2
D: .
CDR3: CASSHGGLGTEAFF
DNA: TGTGCCAGCAGCCACGGGGGGCTGGGTACTGAAGCTTTCTTT

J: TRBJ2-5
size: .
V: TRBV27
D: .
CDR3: CASSLGPLETQYF
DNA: TGTGCCAGCAGTTTAGGCCCCCTAGAGACCCAGTACTTC

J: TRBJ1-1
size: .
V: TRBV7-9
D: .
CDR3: CASSFQVLTEAFF
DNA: TGTGCCAGCAGCTTCCAGGTTCTCACTGAAGCTTTCTTT

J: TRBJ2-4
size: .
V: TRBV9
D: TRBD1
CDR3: CASSTGVGGNIQYF
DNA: TGTGCCAGCAGCACAGGGGTAGGTGGAAACATTCAGTACTTC

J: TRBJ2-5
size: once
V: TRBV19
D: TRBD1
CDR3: CASTTGADLETQYF
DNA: TGTGCCAGTACGACAGGGGCGGATCTGGAGACCCAGTACTTC

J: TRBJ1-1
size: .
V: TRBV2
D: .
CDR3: CASRVEGSNTEAFF
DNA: TGTGCCAGCAGGGTTGAGGGTTCGAACACTGAAGCTTTCTTT

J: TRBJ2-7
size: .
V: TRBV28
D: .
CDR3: CASRRTASYEQYF
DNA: TGTGCCAGCAGACGTACAGCCTCCTACGAGCAGTACTTC

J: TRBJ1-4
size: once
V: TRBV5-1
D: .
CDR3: CASSLGGVNEKLFF
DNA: TGCGCCAGCAGCTTGGGAGGAGTTAATGAAAAACTGTTTTTT

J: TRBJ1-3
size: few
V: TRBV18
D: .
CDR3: CASSPENTIYF
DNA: TGTGCCAGCTCACCCGAGAACACCATATATTTT

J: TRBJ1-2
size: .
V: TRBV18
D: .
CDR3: CASSPPSQALYGYTF
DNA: TGTGCCAGCTCACCACCTTCCCAGGCCCTCTATGGCTACACCTTC

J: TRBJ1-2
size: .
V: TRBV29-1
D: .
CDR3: CSVGDWYNYGYTF
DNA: TGCAGCGTGGGGGACTGGTATAACTATGGCTACACCTTC

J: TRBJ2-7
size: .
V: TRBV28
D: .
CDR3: CASTDGGQLYEQYF
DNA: TGTGCCAGCACTGACGGTGGACAGCTCTACGAGCAGTACTTC

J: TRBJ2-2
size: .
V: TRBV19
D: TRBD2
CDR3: CASSFPSGVSGELFF
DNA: TGTGCCAGTAGTTTCCCTAGCGGGGTTAGCGGGGAGCTGTTTTTT

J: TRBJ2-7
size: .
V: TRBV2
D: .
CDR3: CASSSGLPAYEQYF
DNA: TGTGCCAGCAGTTCGGGACTTCCCGCCTACGAGCAGTACTTC

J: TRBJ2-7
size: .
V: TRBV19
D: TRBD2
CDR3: CATRLAGTSGPASYEQYF
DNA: TGTGCCACTCGCCTCGCCGGGACTAGCGGGCCTGCTTCCTACGAGCAGTACTTC

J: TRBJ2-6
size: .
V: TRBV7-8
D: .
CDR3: CASSPRAGDGANVLTF
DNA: TGTGCCAGCAGCCCGCGCGCAGGGGATGGGGCCAACGTCCTGACTTTC

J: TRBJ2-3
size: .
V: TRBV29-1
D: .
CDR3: CSVEGVSGDTDTQYF
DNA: TGCAGCGTTGAAGGGGTTAGCGGAGACACAGATACGCAGTATTTT

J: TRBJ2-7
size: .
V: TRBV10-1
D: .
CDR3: CASSPVPSYEQYF
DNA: TGCGCCAGCAGTCCAGTACCCTCCTACGAGCAGTACTTC

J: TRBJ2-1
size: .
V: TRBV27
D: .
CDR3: CASSLQGNSYNEQFF
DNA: TGTGCCAGCAGTTTACAGGGAAACTCCTACAATGAGCAGTTCTTC